This T cell receptor beta chain was recovered during a study of blood T cell repertoires in COVID-19. CDR3 length: 14 amino acids. The germline gives CDR1 SGHRS, CDR2 YFSETQ. V was shortened by 0 bases and J by 2 bases, with 8 bases between the two germline ends. In the original analysis: For nucleated cells, counts were estimated from reference gene primer amplification. The method was immunoSEQ multiplex PCR; TCRdb's version includes in-frame clones alone and lacks a portion of them. Clonal size and the V and J genes are those of that table, whereas D and trimming came from the DNA. The sample records fewer than 300,000 clones, under 90% being singletons.

Specimen: peripheral blood. V gene TRBV5-1 combines with J gene TRBJ1-1; D remains ambiguous. The source of this sequence is a woman aged 60-75 years with active or convalescent COVID-19. Here the CDR3 DNA reads TGCGCCAGCAGCTTGGTCCACAAAAACACTGAAGCTTTCTTT. Its translation is CASSLVHKNTEAFF.